Shown below are 25 T cell receptor beta chains from a single sample sequenced in a study of patients and donors after allogeneic stem cell transplantation (dated by TCRdb to about 2020). The library was produced with RT-PCR. The instrument given in TCRdb is NextSeq 550. The public reads were quality trimmed at Q25 with fastp and then assembled into clones with MiXCR by TCRdb, keeping productive beta chains. Rows with one shared CDR3 protein collapse into an entry with the most common genes and DNA. The sample includes about 960,000 distinct CDR3 sequences, with about 20% observed a single time. The ten largest clones add up to roughly 6.4% of the sample. Input material: blood, either unsorted or a sorted T cell fraction (not recorded which). Source of these receptors: a human donor who was either an allogeneic HSCT recipient or a stem cell or donor lymphocyte infusion donor (not recorded which). It is not recorded whose cells these are; they may come from a transplant donor.

This clonotype was picked up many times. The chain employs TRBV12-3 or TRBV12-4 and TRBJ2-1; D is uncertain. V was trimmed by 5 bases and J by 9 bases, leaving 20 bases between them. The CDR3 is made up of 15 amino acids. The CDR3 DNA sequence: TGTGCCAGCAGTCCCCCGGCTGTGAAGGGTGGTGAGCAGTTCTTC. It translates to CASSPPAVKGGEQFF.

In this sample, this clonotype turned up a few times. The chain joins TRBV20-1 to TRBJ2-7; D possibly corresponds to TRBD1 (6 bases). This CDR3 is 12 amino acids long. V was cut by 0 bases and J by 5 bases, with 8 bases left in between. The germline V gene has CDR1 DFQATT and CDR2 SNEGSKA (reference sequence). The CDR3 here is CSARDWGHEQYF. CDR3 bases: TGCAGTGCTAGAGATTGGGGGCACGAGCAGTACTTC.

This clonotype has only a few counts. This chain links TRBV20-1 with TRBJ2-7; possible D gene TRBD2, 5 bases. This CDR3 is built from 13 residues. Per the germline V gene, CDR1 is DFQATT and CDR2 is SNEGSKA (reference sequence). Deletions cut 1 base from V and 6 bases from J, with 13 bases between. CDR3 protein: CSARGSGWGEQYF. Here the CDR3 DNA reads TGCAGTGCTAGAGGGAGCGGATGGGGCGAGCAGTACTTC.

This rearrangement joins TRBV20-1 to TRBJ2-3; D unclear. V gave up 1 base and J gave up 1 base, with 6 bases separating them. The CDR3 runs 13 residues. Germline CDR1 DFQATT, CDR2 SNEGSKA (reference sequence). CDR3 amino acids: CSARALGTDTQYF. DNA for the CDR3: TGCAGTGCTAGAGCCCTGGGCACAGATACGCAGTATTTT.

In its sample, this clonotype was seen a few times. The V gene is TRBV6-1, the J gene TRBJ2-2; D gene uncertain. This CDR3 comprises 14 residues. Looked up from germline, CDR1 is MNHNS and CDR2 is SASEGT. V lost 4 bases to trimming and J lost 8 bases, with 14 bases between them. The CDR3: CASSARSTMGELFF. DNA of the CDR3: TGTGCCAGCAGTGCCCGGTCCACGATGGGGGAGCTGTTTTTT.

V is TRBV3-1 and J is TRBJ2-1; a weak D match, TRBD2 (6 bases). Germline lookup yields CDR1 LGHDT and CDR2 YNNKEL (reference sequence). Trimming removed 7 bases at V and 9 bases at J, with 19 bases between. CDR3 length: 14 amino acids. The CDR3 DNA sequence: TGTGCCAGCACGCTCCGCGGGATCTGGGGTGAGCAGTTCTTC. Translation: CASTLRGIWGEQFF.

This clonotype was seen more than once but under ten times. The chain links TRBV19 to TRBJ1-1; 8 nucleotides agree with TRBD1. The CDR3 contains 17 residues. CDR1 is LNHDA, CDR2 SQIVND, per germline (reference sequence). V was pared by 1 base and J by 0 bases, with 7 bases of the junction left unmatched. Here the CDR3 DNA reads TGTGCCAGTAGTATAGTTCCAGGACAGGGCTTGAACACTGAAGCTTTCTTT. Amino acids: CASSIVPGQGLNTEAFF.

The chain carries TRBV29-1 and TRBJ2-5; unclear D gene. The V gene lost 0 bases and the J gene lost 5 bases, with 13 bases spanning the gap. The CDR3 extends over 14 amino acids. The germline CDR1 and CDR2 sequences are SQVTM and ANQGSEA. The CDR3 DNA reads as TGCAGCGTTGAAGAGGACGCCCTCGGGGAGACCCAGTACTTC. It codes for CSVEEDALGETQYF.

This chain joins TRBV12-3 or TRBV12-4 and TRBJ2-2; the D gene could be TRBD1 or TRBD2 (5 bases each). Trimming left V 10 bases short and J 6 bases short, with 9 bases between. The CDR3 is 11 amino acids. The CDR3 loop reads CATQGAGELFF. DNA for the CDR3: TGTGCCACCCAGGGAGCCGGGGAGCTGTTTTTT.

In its sample, this clonotype was seen a few times. The chain joins TRBV7-2 to TRBJ2-7; D gene unclear. V was pared by 2 bases and J by 3 bases, with 11 bases between. This CDR3 has 14 residues. The germline CDR1 and CDR2 sequences are SGHTA and FQGNSA. The CDR3 region has the DNA TGTGCCAGCAGCTTAAGTGGCAGTAACTACGAGCAGTACTTC. Its translation is CASSLSGSNYEQYF.

This clonotype was detected only a few times. The chain employs TRBV19 and TRBJ2-3; D gene ambiguous. Per the germline V gene, CDR1 is LNHDA and CDR2 is SQIVND (reference sequence). The CDR3 covers 15 residues. V was shortened by 8 bases and J by 0 bases, with 15 bases between the two germline ends. The CDR3 region has the DNA TGTGCCAGTGGACCGGTGGCCGCTAGCACAGATACGCAGTATTTT. Its translation: CASGPVAASTDTQYF.

This clonotype was seen only a few times. This chain uses TRBV3-1 with TRBJ2-1; 7 nucleotides agree with TRBD1. The V segment lost 3 bases and the J segment 2 bases; nucleotides outside the gene matches: 13. Germline CDR1 LGHDT, CDR2 YNNKEL (reference sequence). The CDR3 contains 18 residues. CDR3 sequence (DNA): TGTGCCAGCAGCCACGGGACAGAATTGGCACTCCCCTACAATGAGCAGTTCTTC. This translates into CASSHGTELALPYNEQFF.

CDR3 sequence (DNA): TGTGCCATCAGTGAGACGGGGCTAGCGGGATCCTACGAGCAGTACTTC. It translates to CAISETGLAGSYEQYF. V usage is TRBV10-3 and J usage is TRBJ2-7, with TRBD2 matching over 9 bases. V lost 2 bases to trimming and J lost 1 base; unmatched junction nucleotides: 6. This CDR3 comprises 16 residues. The V gene's germline CDR1 is ENHRY and CDR2 SYGVKD.

This clonotype was found a few times. The chain's CDR3 is CATSRRGLSNSPLHF. Written as DNA, the CDR3 is TGTGCCACCAGCCGAAGGGGGTTATCTAATTCACCCCTCCACTTT. The chain links TRBV15 to TRBJ1-6; D perhaps matches TRBD1 (6 bases). CDR1 is LNHNV and CDR2 is YYDKDF in the germline V gene (reference sequence). Trimming pared 5 bases from V and 6 bases from J, leaving 14 bases between. The CDR3 length is 15 residues.

The V gene is TRBV14, the J gene TRBJ2-5; weak D call: TRBD1 (5 bases). This CDR3 comprises 15 residues. Germline assignment: CDR1 SGHDN and CDR2 FVKESK. Trimming removed 0 bases at V and 5 bases at J, with 13 bases between. Here the CDR3 DNA reads TGTGCCAGCAGCCAAGATTCAGGGTTCGGCGAGACCCAGTACTTC. Its translation: CASSQDSGFGETQYF.

The gene calls are TRBV20-1 and TRBJ2-1; TRBD2 aligns across 9 bases. CDR1 is DFQATT and CDR2 is SNEGSKA in the germline V gene (reference sequence). The length of the CDR3 is 15 residues. Trimming at V came to 6 bases and at J to 3 bases, leaving 9 bases not matched to a gene. DNA of the CDR3: TGCAGTGCGAAGCGAGCGGGGGGCCTCTACAATGAGCAGTTCTTC. Translation gives CSAKRAGGLYNEQFF.

This clonotype was detected a few times. This CDR3 is CSALLAGATGELFF. The CDR3 region has the DNA TGCAGTGCTTTGCTAGCGGGGGCCACCGGGGAGCTGTTTTTT. The chain couples TRBV20-1 to TRBJ2-2; 10 bases align to TRBD2. CDR1 is DFQATT, CDR2 SNEGSKA, per germline (reference sequence). Trimming cost V 5 bases and J 4 bases; bases outside gene matches: 4. The CDR3 is 14 residues long.

This clonotype was picked up a small number of times. The chain is built from TRBV6-1 and TRBJ2-7; no clear D gene. V was pared by 8 bases and J by 0 bases, with 14 bases between. The length of the CDR3 is 14 residues. In germline, CDR1 is MNHNS, CDR2 SASEGT. The CDR3 protein is CASASDLSSYEQYF. CDR3 nucleotides: TGTGCCAGCGCGTCAGATTTAAGCTCCTACGAGCAGTACTTC.

This chain links TRBV12-3 or TRBV12-4 with TRBJ2-2; 8 bases agree with TRBD1. This CDR3 is built from 17 residues. Trimming took 0 bases from V and 4 from J; bases not matched to a gene: 7. This CDR3 reads CASSLAAGGEGTGELFF. DNA of the CDR3: TGTGCCAGCAGTTTAGCTGCAGGGGGCGAGGGCACCGGGGAGCTGTTTTTT.

The chain joins TRBV6-1 to TRBJ1-1; D gene ambiguous. V lost 7 bases, J lost 1 base, and 10 bases lay in between. The CDR3 has 13 amino acids. The germline gives CDR1 MNHNS, CDR2 SASEGT. Here the CDR3 DNA reads TGTGCCAGCACCTTCGAGGGGAACACTGAAGCTTTCTTT. This encodes CASTFEGNTEAFF.

The chain couples TRBV29-1 to TRBJ2-7; TRBD1 matches 9 bases. Germline CDR1 SQVTM, CDR2 ANQGSEA. This CDR3 is built from 14 residues. V shed 6 bases, J shed 3 bases, and the junction held 9 bases outside the gene matches. DNA of the CDR3: TGCAGCGTCAAGGACAGGGGAAAAAACTACGAGCAGTACTTC. Encoded protein: CSVKDRGKNYEQYF.

This chain uses TRBV12-3 or TRBV12-4 with TRBJ2-7, with D perhaps given as TRBD1 or TRBD2 (5 bases each). The CDR3 is made up of 12 amino acids. V was pared by 8 bases and J by 5 bases, with 13 bases between. The CDR3 region is CASGDLWDEQYF. The DNA of the CDR3 is TGTGCCAGCGGGGACCTCTGGGACGAGCAGTACTTC.

V is TRBV5-1 and J is TRBJ1-5, with D tentatively TRBD1 (6 bases). V lost 0 bases and J lost 4, with 11 bases in between. Germline V gives CDR1 SGHRS, CDR2 YFSETQ. The CDR3 has 15 amino acids. The CDR3 DNA reads TGCGCCAGCAGCTTGGAAGGGGGGGCGAATCAGCCCCAGCATTTT. Translated: CASSLEGGANQPQHF.

V usage is TRBV9 and J usage is TRBJ2-7, with TRBD2 identical over 9 bases. Germline values: CDR1 SGDLS, CDR2 YYNGEE. The CDR3 runs to 15 residues. The ends lost 2 bases at V and 3 bases at J; junction bases unmatched: 6. The CDR3 reads CASSVSAGGDYEQYF. CDR3 bases: TGTGCCAGCAGCGTTTCGGCGGGAGGGGACTACGAGCAGTACTTC.

The J gene is TRBJ2-2, the V gene TRBV5-1, with D possibly being TRBD1 or TRBD2 (5 bases each). Germline CDR1 is SGHRS and CDR2 is YFSETQ. This CDR3 is 14 amino acids long. V dropped 4 bases and J dropped 4 bases, with 11 bases sitting between them. The CDR3 loop is CASSKPGGTGELFF. Here the CDR3 DNA reads TGCGCCAGCAGCAAGCCTGGGGGCACCGGGGAGCTGTTTTTT.